This TCR beta chain was retrieved from a study of blood T cell repertoires in COVID-19. CDR3 length: 16 residues. Trimming stripped 4 bases from V and 5 bases from J, with 16 bases between. Germline V lookup: CDR1 KGHDR, CDR2 SFDVKD. Sequencing was performed with immunoSEQ multiplex PCR; in TCRdb, only in-frame clones are kept and a portion is missing. Found here are approximately 46,000 clones, roughly 88% of them singletons; the top ten hold around 15%. The clonotype originates from a human donor in a cohort sampled during active COVID-19. Source material: peripheral blood. The chain recombines TRBV24-1 with TRBJ2-2, with D maybe TRBD1 (6 bases). DNA of the CDR3: TGTGCCACCAGTGACAGGGACAACCGAGGGACCGGGGAGCTGTTTTTT. Translating gives CATSDRDNRGTGELFF.